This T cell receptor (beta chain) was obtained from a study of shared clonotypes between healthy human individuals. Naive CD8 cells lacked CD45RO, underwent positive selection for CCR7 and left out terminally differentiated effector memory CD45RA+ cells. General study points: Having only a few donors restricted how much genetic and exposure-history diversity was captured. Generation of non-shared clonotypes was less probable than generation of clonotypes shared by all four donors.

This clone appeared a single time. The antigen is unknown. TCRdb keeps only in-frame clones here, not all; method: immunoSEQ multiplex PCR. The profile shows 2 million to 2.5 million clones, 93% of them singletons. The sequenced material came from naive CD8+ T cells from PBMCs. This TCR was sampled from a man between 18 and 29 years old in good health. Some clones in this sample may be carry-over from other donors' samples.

DNA of the CDR3: TGTGCCAGCAGCCACCGGGACAAGAACACCGGGGAGCTGTTTTTT. Translation gives CASSHRDKNTGELFF. V gene TRBV7-8 combines with J gene TRBJ2-2; D might be TRBD1 (6 bases). CDR3 length equals 15 residues. Trimming took 5 bases from V and 1 from J, leaving 11 bases between them. Germline V lookup: CDR1 SGHVS, CDR2 FQNEAQ.